One and the same sample provided the 4 T cell receptor beta chains below, sequenced in a study of T-cell reconstitution after alpha-beta-depleted transplantation in children. The authors prepared the TCRbeta library with unique molecular identifiers. TCRdb ran MiXCR on the PCR reads and lists one entry per CDR3 protein. The sample has 500,000 to 600,000 distinct CDR3 sequences, 27% seen once. The specimen comprised PBMCs, sampled before TCRalphabeta/CD19-depleted stem cell transplant. Receptor source: a boy under two years old with Wiskott-Aldrich syndrome, due to receive a stem cell transplant.

For this clonotype: At one end, the junction sequence differs from germline, possibly due to a read error. The rearrangement uses TRBV6-1 and TRBJ2-2; tentative D call: TRBD1 (6 bases). Per germline, CDR1 MNHNS and CDR2 SASEGT. The length of the CDR3 is 15 residues. For the CDR3, the DNA is TGCGCCAGCAGCCTAGGACAGTTTAACACCGGGGAGCTGTTTTTT. This sequence encodes CASSLGQFNTGELFF.

J is TRBJ2-1 and V is TRBV10-3; D is possibly TRBD1 or TRBD2 (5 bases each). CDR3 length equals 13 residues. Per germline, CDR1 ENHRY and CDR2 SYGVKD. V was clipped by 4 bases and J by 8 bases, with 12 bases between them. In nucleotides, the CDR3 is TGTGCCATCAGTGGGGGGAAGGAATATGAGCAGTTCTTC. Its protein product is CAISGGKEYEQFF.

The J gene is TRBJ2-5, the V gene TRBV29-1; 8 bases match TRBD2. The CDR3 is made up of 16 amino acids. V shed 7 bases and J 6 bases; nucleotides not matched to a gene: 19. Germline CDR1 is SQVTM and CDR2 is ANQGSEA. Written as DNA, the CDR3 is TGCAGCGCCCTCGGGGGGGTTCAGTGGTCTCGGCAGACCCAGTACTTC. Its translation: CSALGGVQWSRQTQYF.

V and J are TRBV27 and TRBJ2-2; possibly TRBD2 for D (5 bases). V was trimmed by 5 bases and J by 1 base, leaving 11 bases between them. This CDR3 has 15 amino acids. Germline V gene lookup returns CDR1 MNHEY and CDR2 SMNVEV (reference sequence). CDR3 nucleotide sequence: TGTGCCAGCAGTCCGCGGGTCAAGAACACCGGGGAGCTGTTTTTT. It specifies CASSPRVKNTGELFF.